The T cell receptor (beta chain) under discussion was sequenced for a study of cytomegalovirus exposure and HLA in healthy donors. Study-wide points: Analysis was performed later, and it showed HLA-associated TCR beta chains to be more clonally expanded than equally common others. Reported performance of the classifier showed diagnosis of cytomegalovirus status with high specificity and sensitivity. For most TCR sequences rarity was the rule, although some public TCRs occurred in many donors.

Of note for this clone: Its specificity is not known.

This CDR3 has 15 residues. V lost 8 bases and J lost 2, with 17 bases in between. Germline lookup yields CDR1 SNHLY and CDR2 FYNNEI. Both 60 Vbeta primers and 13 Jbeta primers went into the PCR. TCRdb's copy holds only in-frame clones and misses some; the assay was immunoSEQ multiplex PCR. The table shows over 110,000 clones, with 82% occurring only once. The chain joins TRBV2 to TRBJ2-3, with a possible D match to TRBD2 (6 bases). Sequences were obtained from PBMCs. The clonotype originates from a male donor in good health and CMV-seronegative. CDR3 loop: CASLATAGSTDTQYF. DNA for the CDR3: TGTGCCAGCCTCGCCACGGCGGGGTCCACAGATACGCAGTATTTT.